The 22 T cell receptor beta chains presented below share a single source sample, sequenced in a study of cytotoxic CD8 clonotypes in ibrutinib-treated CLL. TCRdb's table, derived via immunoSEQ multiplex PCR, lists solely in-frame clones and lacks some. The table lists about 330,000 clones, around 66% of them singletons. The sequencing used PBMCs, collected after 36 months of ibrutinib treatment. All receptors come from a human donor with chronic lymphocytic leukemia.

The chain uses TRBV21-1 and TRBJ2-7. TRBV21-1 is deemed a pseudogene. The CDR3 runs 12 residues. CDR3 in amino acids: CASTPENYEQYF. Written as DNA, the CDR3 is TGTGCCAGCACCCCAGAGAACTACGAGCAGTACTTC.

The V gene is TRBV6-6, the J gene TRBJ2-7; D uncertain. The CDR3 contains 12 residues. Trimming removed 4 bases from V and 3 bases from J, with 7 bases in between. Germline CDR1 and CDR2: MNHNY and SVGAGI (reference sequence). CDR3 amino acids: CASSSLNYEQYF. CDR3 coding DNA: TGTGCCAGCAGTTCTCTCAACTACGAGCAGTACTTC.

This sequence joins TRBV7-2 and TRBJ2-1, with 10 bases identical to TRBD2. The junction had 7 bases not matched to a gene; V was cut back by 5 bases and J by 9 bases. Germline CDR1 SGHTA, CDR2 FQGNSA. CDR3 length: 14 residues. In DNA form, the CDR3 reads TGTGCCAGCAGCCCTGGACTAGCGGCTAGTGAGCAGTTCTTC. Translation gives CASSPGLAASEQFF.

The V call is TRBV11-1, the J call TRBJ2-5; D is tentatively TRBD1 or TRBD2 (5 bases each). The germline V gene encodes CDR1 SGHAT and CDR2 FQDESV (reference sequence). V dropped 5 bases and J dropped 1 base, with 14 bases sitting between them. The CDR3 consists of 15 residues. This chain's CDR3 is CASSLRLGVQETQYF. The CDR3 DNA follows: TGTGCCAGCAGCCTTAGGTTGGGGGTCCAAGAGACCCAGTACTTC.

This sequence joins TRBV2 and TRBJ1-5; D perhaps matches TRBD1 (5 bases). The CDR3 covers 15 residues. CDR1 SNHLY and CDR2 FYNNEI come from the germline V gene. Between the trimmed V and J ends, which lost 4 bases and 6 bases, there was a span of 16 bases. Here the CDR3 reads CASSVDWGPTQPQHF. Here the CDR3 DNA reads TGTGCCAGCAGTGTTGACTGGGGACCTACTCAGCCCCAGCATTTT.

The rearrangement uses TRBV27 and TRBJ2-7, with 7 bases lining up with TRBD2. Trimming removed 2 bases from V and 7 bases from J; junction bases left unmatched: 5. CDR1 MNHEY and CDR2 SMNVEV come from the germline V gene (reference sequence). The CDR3 spans 13 residues. The CDR3 nucleotides are TGTGCCAGCAGTTTACTGGGGGGGGAGGAGCAGTACTTC. Residues: CASSLLGGEEQYF.

This CDR3 is CAIYARWGADTQYF. The DNA for the CDR3 is TGTGCCATCTACGCACGGTGGGGGGCAGATACGCAGTATTTT. This sequence joins TRBV28 and TRBJ2-3, with D perhaps matching TRBD2 (6 bases). The germline V and J ends were trimmed by 10 bases and 4 bases, with 18 bases remaining between them. Germline-derived CDR1 and CDR2 are MDHEN and SYDVKM. This CDR3 is 14 amino acids long.

V is TRBV10-3 and J is TRBJ2-1; D perhaps matches TRBD2 (6 bases). This CDR3 is built from 13 residues. Trimming removed 2 bases from V and 8 bases from J, with 10 bases in between. The germline V gene encodes CDR1 ENHRY and CDR2 SYGVKD. CDR3 sequence: CAISERRGDEQFF. DNA for the CDR3: TGTGCCATCAGTGAGAGGAGGGGAGATGAGCAGTTCTTC.

CDR3 coding DNA: TGTGCCAGCAGTGTTGATGGGGGAAGCTCCTACGAGCAGTACTTC. It yields the protein CASSVDGGSSYEQYF. This chain connects TRBV2 to TRBJ2-7; D is possibly TRBD1 or TRBD2 (5 bases each). This CDR3 is built from 15 residues. Germline lookup yields CDR1 SNHLY and CDR2 FYNNEI. Trimming cost V 4 bases and J 0 bases, with 13 bases left between them.

The genes are TRBV18 and TRBJ2-3, with D maybe TRBD1 (5 bases). This CDR3 has 15 residues. V dropped 5 bases and J dropped 1 base, with 13 bases sitting between them. Germline CDR1 is KGHSH and CDR2 is LQKENI. The CDR3 DNA is TGTGCCAGCTCAGAGAGACAGAGTCGCACAGATACGCAGTATTTT. This translates into CASSERQSRTDTQYF. Using reference TRBV18 and TRBJ2-3 for the parts outside the CDR3, the full variable domain is NAGVMQNPRHLVRRRGQEARLRCSPMKGHSHVYWYRQLPEEGLKFMVYLQKENIIDESGMPKERFSAEFPKEGPSILRIQQVVRGDSAAYFCASSERQSRTDTQYFGPGTRLTVL.

The V and J genes are TRBV7-9 and TRBJ2-5; D possibly uses TRBD1 or TRBD2 (5 bases each). CDR3 size: 13 residues. Trimming cost V 7 bases and J 1 base, with 10 bases left between them. The germline CDR1 and CDR2 sequences are SEHNR and FQNEAQ (reference sequence). The CDR3 nucleotides are TGTGCCAGCACGGGACCCTCCCAAGAGACCCAGTACTTC. This encodes CASTGPSQETQYF.

This clone appeared a few times. The chain employs TRBV10-3 and TRBJ1-2; D uncertain. From germline, CDR1 is ENHRY and CDR2 SYGVKD. The ends were cut back, 10 bases at V and 4 bases at J, with 16 bases in the middle. CDR3 length: 13 residues. CDR3 region: CATPRKGLYGYTF. The DNA for the CDR3 is TGTGCCACTCCTCGTAAGGGTCTCTATGGCTACACCTTC.

The chain joins TRBV9 to TRBJ1-4, with TRBD1 identical over 7 bases. The CDR3 consists of 13 residues. Trimming cost V 4 bases and J 8 bases; bases outside gene matches: 5. Germline CDR1 is SGDLS and CDR2 is YYNGEE. The CDR3 spells CASSPGGREKLFF. CDR3 in DNA: TGTGCCAGCAGCCCAGGGGGTAGGGAAAAACTGTTTTTT.

The rearrangement joins TRBV19 to TRBJ2-7; tentatively, D is TRBD2 (5 bases). The V and J ends lost 5 bases and 3 bases respectively, with 20 bases between them. CDR1 is LNHDA, CDR2 SQIVND, per germline (reference sequence). This CDR3 contains 16 residues. CDR3 DNA sequence: TGTGCCAGTAGTCCCGCCCGGACTCCCCCCAGCTACGAGCAGTACTTC. Translated, it gives CASSPARTPPSYEQYF.

This clone was counted between two and nine times. This chain uses TRBV19 with TRBJ1-5, with no clear D. This CDR3 is built from 16 residues. Germline V gene data show CDR1 as LNHDA and CDR2 as SQIVND (reference sequence). With 4 bases removed from V and 4 bases from J, the gap between germline ends came to 17 bases. The CDR3 is CASSSPRGVVNQPQHF. The DNA of the CDR3 is TGTGCCAGTAGTAGCCCCCGCGGGGTGGTGAATCAGCCCCAGCATTTT.

The V call is TRBV9, the J call TRBJ1-4; a possible D gene is TRBD1 (6 bases). The CDR3 contains 18 residues. The V gene lost 4 bases and the J gene lost 8 bases, with 27 bases spanning the gap. CDR1 and CDR2 (germline): SGDLS, YYNGEE. CDR3 sequence reads: CASSPRSGHNRNTEKLFF. In DNA, the CDR3 is TGTGCCAGCAGCCCCCGCTCGGGACATAATCGGAACACCGAAAAACTGTTTTTT.

This chain uses TRBV15 with TRBJ1-1; 8 bases are a match to TRBD1. The CDR3 runs 13 residues. Trimming removed 4 bases from V and 7 bases from J; junction bases left unmatched: 5. CDR1 and CDR2 (germline): LNHNV, YYDKDF (reference sequence). As DNA, the CDR3 is TGTGCCACCAGCAAACGGACAGGGATTGAAGCTTTCTTT. Translation gives CATSKRTGIEAFF. Based on the CDR3 plus reference TRBV15 and TRBJ1-1, the full variable domain is DAMVIQNPRYQVTQFGKPVTLSCSQTLNHNVMYWYQQKSSQAPKLLFHYYDKDFNNEADTPDNFQSRRPNTSFCFLDIRSPGLGDTAMYLCATSKRTGIEAFFGQGTRLTVV.

The rearrangement joins TRBV7-8 to TRBJ2-7; 7 bases are shared with TRBD1. Trimming at V came to 1 base and at J to 0 bases, leaving 9 bases not matched to a gene. Looked up from germline, CDR1 is SGHVS and CDR2 is FQNEAQ. This CDR3 has 17 amino acids. The CDR3 coding sequence is TGTGCCAGCAGCTTAGTGACAGGGCCCCTCAGCTCCTACGAGCAGTACTTC. Amino acid sequence: CASSLVTGPLSSYEQYF.

This clone was counted between two and nine times. The chain carries TRBV11-3 and TRBJ2-1; D possibly corresponds to TRBD2 (5 bases). There are 15 residues in the CDR3. Between the trimmed V and J ends, which lost 7 bases and 3 bases, there was a span of 16 bases. CDR1 is SGHNT and CDR2 is YENEEA in the germline V gene. For the CDR3, the DNA is TGTGCCAGCACCGAAAGGACTCGCGGCTACAATGAGCAGTTCTTC. Its translation is CASTERTRGYNEQFF.

The chain combines TRBV7-6 with TRBJ2-3; 7 bases are shared with TRBD2. V shed 2 bases, J shed 5 bases, and the junction held 4 bases outside the gene matches. CDR1 and CDR2 from the germline V gene are SGHVS and FNYEAQ. This CDR3 has 14 amino acids. The CDR3 here is CASSLLREIDTQYF. The CDR3 DNA sequence: TGTGCCAGCAGCTTATTGCGGGAGATAGATACGCAGTATTTT.

The chain links TRBV6-1 to TRBJ2-7, with 7 positions matching TRBD2. Germline V CDR1 and CDR2: MNHNS, SASEGT. CDR3 length: 16 residues. V was clipped by 1 base and J by 5 bases; unmatched bases: 11. CDR3 residues: CASSEGWWGGRNEQYF. In nucleotides, the CDR3 is TGTGCCAGCAGTGAAGGTTGGTGGGGAGGGCGTAACGAGCAGTACTTC.

This sequence joins TRBV4-3 and TRBJ1-2; D is unresolved. Germline values: CDR1 LGHNA, CDR2 YSLEER. The CDR3 runs to 14 residues. Trimming left V 0 bases short and J 7 bases short, with 12 bases between. CDR3 residues: CASSQDLAAGGYTF. In nucleotides, the CDR3 is TGCGCCAGCAGCCAAGATTTGGCAGCCGGTGGCTACACCTTC.